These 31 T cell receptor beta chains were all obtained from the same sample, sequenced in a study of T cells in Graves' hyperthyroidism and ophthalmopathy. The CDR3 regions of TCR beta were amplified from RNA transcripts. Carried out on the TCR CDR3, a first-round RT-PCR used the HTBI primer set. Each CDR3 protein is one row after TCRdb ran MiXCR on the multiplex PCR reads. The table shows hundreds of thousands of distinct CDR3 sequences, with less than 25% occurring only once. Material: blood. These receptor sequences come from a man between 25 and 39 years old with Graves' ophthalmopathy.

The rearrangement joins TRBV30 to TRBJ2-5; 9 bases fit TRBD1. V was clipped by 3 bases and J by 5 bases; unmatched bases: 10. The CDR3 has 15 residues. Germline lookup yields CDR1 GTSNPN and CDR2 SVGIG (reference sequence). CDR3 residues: CAWSQDWGTGETQYF. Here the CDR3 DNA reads TGTGCCTGGAGCCAGGACTGGGGGACAGGGGAGACCCAGTACTTC.

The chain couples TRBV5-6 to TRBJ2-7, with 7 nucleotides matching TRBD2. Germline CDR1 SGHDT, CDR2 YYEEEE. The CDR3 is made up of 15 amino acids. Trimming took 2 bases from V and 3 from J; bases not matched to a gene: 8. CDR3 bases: TGTGCCAGCAGCTTTCAGCGGGGCGATCTCTACGAGCAGTACTTC. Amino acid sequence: CASSFQRGDLYEQYF.

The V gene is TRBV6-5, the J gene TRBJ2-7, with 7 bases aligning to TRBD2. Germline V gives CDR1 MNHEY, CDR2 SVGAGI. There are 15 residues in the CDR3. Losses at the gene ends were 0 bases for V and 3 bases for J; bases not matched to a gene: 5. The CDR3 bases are TGTGCCAGCAGTTACTCGGCTAGCGGATTCTACGAGCAGTACTTC. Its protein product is CASSYSASGFYEQYF.

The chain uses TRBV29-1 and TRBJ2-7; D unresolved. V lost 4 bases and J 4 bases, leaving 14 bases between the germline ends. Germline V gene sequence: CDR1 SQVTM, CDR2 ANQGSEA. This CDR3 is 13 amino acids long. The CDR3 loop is CSVATLISYEQYF. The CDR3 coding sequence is TGCAGCGTTGCCACTCTCATTAGTTACGAGCAGTACTTC.

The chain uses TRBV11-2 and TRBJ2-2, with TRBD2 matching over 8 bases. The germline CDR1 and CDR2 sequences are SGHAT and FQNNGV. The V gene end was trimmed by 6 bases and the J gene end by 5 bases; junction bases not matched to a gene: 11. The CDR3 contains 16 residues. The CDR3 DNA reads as TGTGCCAGCAGGGAACCAGGAGCGGGAGCTACCGGGGAGCTGTTTTTT. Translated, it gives CASREPGAGATGELFF.

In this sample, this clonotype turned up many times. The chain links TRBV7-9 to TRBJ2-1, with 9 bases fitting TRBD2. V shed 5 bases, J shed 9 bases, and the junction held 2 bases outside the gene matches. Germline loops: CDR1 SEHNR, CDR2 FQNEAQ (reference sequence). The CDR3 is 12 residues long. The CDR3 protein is CASSQTSGEQFF. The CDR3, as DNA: TGTGCCAGCAGCCAGACTAGCGGTGAGCAGTTCTTC.

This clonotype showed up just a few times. The CDR3 region has the DNA TGCAGTGCAACTCCGGGACAGGGCCTAGCTAACTATGGCTACACCTTC. Residues: CSATPGQGLANYGYTF. The J gene is TRBJ1-2, the V gene TRBV20-1; TRBD1 aligns across 9 bases. V was clipped by 6 bases and J by 0 bases; unmatched bases: 11. The CDR3 extends over 16 amino acids. Germline V gene data show CDR1 as DFQATT and CDR2 as SNEGSKA (reference sequence).

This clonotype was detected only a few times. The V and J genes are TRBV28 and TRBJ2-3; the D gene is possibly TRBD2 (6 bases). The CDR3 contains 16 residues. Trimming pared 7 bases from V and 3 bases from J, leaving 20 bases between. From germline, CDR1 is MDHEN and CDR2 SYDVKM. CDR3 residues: CASTPSPGAGTDTQYF. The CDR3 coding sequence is TGTGCCAGCACTCCTAGTCCGGGCGCGGGGACAGATACGCAGTATTTT.

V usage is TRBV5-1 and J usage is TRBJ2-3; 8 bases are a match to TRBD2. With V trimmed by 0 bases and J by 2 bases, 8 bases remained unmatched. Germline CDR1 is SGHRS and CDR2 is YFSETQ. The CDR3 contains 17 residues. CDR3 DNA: TGCGCCAGCAGCTTGGGGGCTAGCGGGTCACCCACAGATACGCAGTATTTT. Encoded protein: CASSLGASGSPTDTQYF.

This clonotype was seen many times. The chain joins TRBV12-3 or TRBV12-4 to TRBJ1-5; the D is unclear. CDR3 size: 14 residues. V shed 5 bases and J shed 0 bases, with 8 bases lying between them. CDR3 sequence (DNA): TGTGCCAGCAGTGCCGCAGATAGCAATCAGCCCCAGCATTTT. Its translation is CASSAADSNQPQHF.

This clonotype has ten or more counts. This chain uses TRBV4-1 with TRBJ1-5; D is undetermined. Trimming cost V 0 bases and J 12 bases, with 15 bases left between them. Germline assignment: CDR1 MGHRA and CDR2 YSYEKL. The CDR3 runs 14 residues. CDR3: CASSQERLEGNQHF. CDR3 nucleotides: TGCGCCAGCAGCCAAGAGAGATTGGAAGGGAACCAGCATTTT.

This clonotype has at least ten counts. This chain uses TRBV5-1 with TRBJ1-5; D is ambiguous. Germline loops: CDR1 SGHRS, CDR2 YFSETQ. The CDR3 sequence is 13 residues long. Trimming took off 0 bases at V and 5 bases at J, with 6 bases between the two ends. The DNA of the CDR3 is TGCGCCAGCAGCTTGGAGGTGGATCAGCCCCAGCATTTT. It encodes CASSLEVDQPQHF.

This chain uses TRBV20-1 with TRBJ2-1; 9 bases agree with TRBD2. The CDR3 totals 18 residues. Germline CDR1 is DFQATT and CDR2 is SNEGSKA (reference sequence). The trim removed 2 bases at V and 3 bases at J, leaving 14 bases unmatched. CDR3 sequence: CSARLSGLAGPLYNEQFF. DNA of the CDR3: TGCAGTGCTAGACTATCCGGCCTAGCGGGACCCCTCTACAATGAGCAGTTCTTC.

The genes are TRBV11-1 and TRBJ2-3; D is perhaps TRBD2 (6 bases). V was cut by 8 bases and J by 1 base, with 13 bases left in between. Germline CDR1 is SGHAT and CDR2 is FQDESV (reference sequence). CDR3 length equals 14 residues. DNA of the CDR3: TGTGCCAGCTCTATGGCTAGCGGCACAGATACGCAGTATTTT. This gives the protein CASSMASGTDTQYF.

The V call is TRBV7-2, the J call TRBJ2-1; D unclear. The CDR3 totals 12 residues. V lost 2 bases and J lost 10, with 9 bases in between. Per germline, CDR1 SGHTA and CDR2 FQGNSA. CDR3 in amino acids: CASSLLRPEQFF. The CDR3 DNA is TGTGCCAGCAGCTTACTGCGGCCGGAGCAGTTCTTC.

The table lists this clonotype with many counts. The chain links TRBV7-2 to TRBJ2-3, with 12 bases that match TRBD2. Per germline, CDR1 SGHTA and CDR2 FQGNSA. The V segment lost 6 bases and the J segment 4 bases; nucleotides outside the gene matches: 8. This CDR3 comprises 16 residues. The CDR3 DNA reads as TGTGCCAGCAGTTCTACGGGACTAGCGGGTGCAGATACGCAGTATTTT. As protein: CASSSTGLAGADTQYF.

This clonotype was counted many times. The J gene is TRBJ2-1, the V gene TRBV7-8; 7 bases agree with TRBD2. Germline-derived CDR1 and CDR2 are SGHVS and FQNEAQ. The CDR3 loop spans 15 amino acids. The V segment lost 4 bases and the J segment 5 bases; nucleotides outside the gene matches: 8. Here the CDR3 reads CASSWAGTNNNEQFF. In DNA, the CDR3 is TGTGCCAGCAGCTGGGCCGGGACTAACAACAATGAGCAGTTCTTC.

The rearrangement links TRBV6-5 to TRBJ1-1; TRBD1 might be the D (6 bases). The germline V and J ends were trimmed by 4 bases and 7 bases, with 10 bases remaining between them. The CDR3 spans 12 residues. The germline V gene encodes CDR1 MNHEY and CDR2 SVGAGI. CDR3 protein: CASSSTGFEAFF. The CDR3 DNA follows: TGTGCCAGCAGTTCAACAGGGTTTGAAGCTTTCTTT.

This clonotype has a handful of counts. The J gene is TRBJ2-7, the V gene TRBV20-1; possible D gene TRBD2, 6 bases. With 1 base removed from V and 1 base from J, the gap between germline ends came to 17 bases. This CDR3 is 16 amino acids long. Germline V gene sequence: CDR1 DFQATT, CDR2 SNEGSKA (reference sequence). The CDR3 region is CSARAGSLSVSYEQYF. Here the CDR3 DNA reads TGCAGTGCTAGAGCCGGGAGCCTGAGCGTTTCCTACGAGCAGTACTTC.

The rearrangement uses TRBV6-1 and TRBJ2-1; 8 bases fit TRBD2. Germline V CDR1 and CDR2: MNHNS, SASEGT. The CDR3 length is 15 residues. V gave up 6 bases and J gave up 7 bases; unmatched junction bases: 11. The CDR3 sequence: CASRPSGSENNEQFF. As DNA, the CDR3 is TGTGCCAGCAGGCCCAGCGGGAGCGAAAATAATGAGCAGTTCTTC.

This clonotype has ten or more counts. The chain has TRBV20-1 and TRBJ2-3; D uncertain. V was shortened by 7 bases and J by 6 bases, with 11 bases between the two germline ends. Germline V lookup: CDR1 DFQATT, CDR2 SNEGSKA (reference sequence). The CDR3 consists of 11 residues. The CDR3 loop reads CSGALMDTQYF. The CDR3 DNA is TGCAGTGGGGCTCTAATGGATACGCAGTATTTT.

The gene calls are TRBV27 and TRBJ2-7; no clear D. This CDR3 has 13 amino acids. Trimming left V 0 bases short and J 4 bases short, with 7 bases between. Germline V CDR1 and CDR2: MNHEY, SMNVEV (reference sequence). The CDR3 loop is CASSLSPGYEQYF. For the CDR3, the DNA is TGTGCCAGCAGTTTATCTCCGGGTTACGAGCAGTACTTC.

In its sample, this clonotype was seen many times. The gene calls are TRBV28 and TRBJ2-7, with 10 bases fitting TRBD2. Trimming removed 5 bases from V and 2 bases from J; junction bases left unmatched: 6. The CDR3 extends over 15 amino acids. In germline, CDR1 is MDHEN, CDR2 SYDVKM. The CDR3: CASSLTSGITYEQYF. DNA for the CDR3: TGTGCCAGCAGTCTAACTAGCGGGATCACCTACGAGCAGTACTTC.

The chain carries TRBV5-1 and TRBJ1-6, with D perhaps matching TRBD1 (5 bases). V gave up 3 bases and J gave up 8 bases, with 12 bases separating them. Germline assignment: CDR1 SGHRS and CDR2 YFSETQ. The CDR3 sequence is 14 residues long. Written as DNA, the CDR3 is TGCGCCAGCAGCTCTCAGGGAAACTATTCACCCCTCCACTTT. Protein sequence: CASSSQGNYSPLHF. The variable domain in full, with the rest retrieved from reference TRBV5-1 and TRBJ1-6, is KAGVTQTPRYLIKTRGQQVTLSCSPISGHRSVSWYQQTPGQGLQFLFEYFSETQRNKGNFPGRFSGRQFSNSRSEMNVSTLELGDSALYLCASSSQGNYSPLHFGNGTRLTVT.

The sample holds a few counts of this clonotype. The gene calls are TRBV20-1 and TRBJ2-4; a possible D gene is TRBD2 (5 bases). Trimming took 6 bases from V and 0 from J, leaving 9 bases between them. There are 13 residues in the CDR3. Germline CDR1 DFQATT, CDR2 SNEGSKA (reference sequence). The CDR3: CSAQGLAKNIQYF. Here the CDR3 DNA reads TGCAGTGCCCAAGGACTAGCCAAAAACATTCAGTACTTC.

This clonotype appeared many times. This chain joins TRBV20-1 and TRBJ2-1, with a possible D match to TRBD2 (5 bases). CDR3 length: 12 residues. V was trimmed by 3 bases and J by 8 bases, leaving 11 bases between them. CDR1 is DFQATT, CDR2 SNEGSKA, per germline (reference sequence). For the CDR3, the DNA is TGCAGTGCTAGGGGAGCGCGAGATGAGCAGTTCTTC. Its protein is CSARGARDEQFF.

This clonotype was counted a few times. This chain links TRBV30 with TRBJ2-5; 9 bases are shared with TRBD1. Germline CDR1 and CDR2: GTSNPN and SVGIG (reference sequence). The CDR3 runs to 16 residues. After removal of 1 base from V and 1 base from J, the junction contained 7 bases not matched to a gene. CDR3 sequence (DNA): TGTGCCTGGAGTGCCGGGACAGGGCGGATCCAAGAGACCCAGTACTTC. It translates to CAWSAGTGRIQETQYF.

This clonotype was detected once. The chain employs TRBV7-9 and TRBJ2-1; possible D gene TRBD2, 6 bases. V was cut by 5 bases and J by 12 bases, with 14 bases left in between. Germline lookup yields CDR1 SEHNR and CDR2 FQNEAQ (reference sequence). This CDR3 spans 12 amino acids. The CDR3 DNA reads TGTGCCAGCAGCCAGCAGAGGGGAGGGCAGTTCTTC. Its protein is CASSQQRGGQFF.

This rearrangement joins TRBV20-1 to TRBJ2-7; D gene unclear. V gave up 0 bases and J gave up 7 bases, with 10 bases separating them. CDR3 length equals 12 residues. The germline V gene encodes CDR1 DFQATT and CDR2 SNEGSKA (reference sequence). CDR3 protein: CSARDRGREQYF. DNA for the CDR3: TGCAGTGCTAGAGATCGTGGCCGGGAGCAGTACTTC.

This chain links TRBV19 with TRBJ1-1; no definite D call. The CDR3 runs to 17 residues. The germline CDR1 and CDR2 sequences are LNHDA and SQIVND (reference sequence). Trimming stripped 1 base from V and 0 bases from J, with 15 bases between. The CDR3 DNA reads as TGTGCCAGTAGTATAGGAGGGAATACTCTAATGAACACTGAAGCTTTCTTT. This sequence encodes CASSIGGNTLMNTEAFF.

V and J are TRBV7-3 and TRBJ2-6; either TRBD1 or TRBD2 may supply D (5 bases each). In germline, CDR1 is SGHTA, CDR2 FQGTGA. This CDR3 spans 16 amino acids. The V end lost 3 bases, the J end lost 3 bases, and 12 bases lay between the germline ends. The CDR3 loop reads CASSFGGSSGANVLTF. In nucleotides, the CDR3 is TGTGCCAGCAGCTTTGGGGGTTCGAGTGGGGCCAACGTCCTGACTTTC.